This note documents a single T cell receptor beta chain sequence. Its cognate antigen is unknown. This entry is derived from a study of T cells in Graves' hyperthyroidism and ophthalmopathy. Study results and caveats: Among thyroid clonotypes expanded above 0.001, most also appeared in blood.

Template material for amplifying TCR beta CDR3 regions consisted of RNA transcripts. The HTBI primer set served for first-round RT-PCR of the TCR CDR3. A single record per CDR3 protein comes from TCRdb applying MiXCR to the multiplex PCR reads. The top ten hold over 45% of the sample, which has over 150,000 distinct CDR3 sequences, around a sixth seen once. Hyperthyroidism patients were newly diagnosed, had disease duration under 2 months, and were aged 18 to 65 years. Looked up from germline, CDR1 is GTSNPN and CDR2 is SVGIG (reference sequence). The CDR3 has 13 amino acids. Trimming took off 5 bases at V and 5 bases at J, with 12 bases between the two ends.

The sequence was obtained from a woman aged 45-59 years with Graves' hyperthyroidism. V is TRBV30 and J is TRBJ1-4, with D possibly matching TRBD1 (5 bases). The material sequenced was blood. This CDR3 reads CAWEQVHNEKLFF. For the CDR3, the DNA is TGTGCCTGGGAACAGGTGCACAATGAAAAACTGTTTTTT.